This T cell receptor (beta chain) was identified during a study of technical replicates of blood from a handful of donors. Method: immunoSEQ multiplex PCR; TCRdb's copy keeps in-frame clones and lacks some. The table records 45,000 to 50,000 clones, roughly nine tenths of them present only once. The CDR3 covers 15 residues. Germline assignment: CDR1 SGHTA and CDR2 FQGNSA. V shed 4 bases, J shed 4 bases, and the junction held 5 bases outside the gene matches. This receptor was identified in a human donor in good health. Some clones in this sample may be carry-over from other donors' samples. Sequences were obtained from PBMCs. The chain uses TRBV7-2 and TRBJ2-3, with 10 bases that match TRBD2. CDR3 nucleotides: TGTGCCAGCAGCTGGAGCGGGGGGGCGGCAGATACGCAGTATTTT. Translating gives CASSWSGGAADTQYF.